The 30 T cell receptor beta chains reported below all come from one sample, sequenced in a study of T cells in tuberculosis. TCRdb's table, derived via immunoSEQ multiplex PCR, lists solely in-frame clones and lacks some. The sample lists about 41,000 clones, nearly 97% occurring once. The specimen was PBMCs. The receptors come from a donor aged 5 to 30 with latent tuberculosis or without tuberculosis infection.

CDR3 coding DNA: TGTGCCAGCAGCTCACCAGTCTCAAACACTGAAGCTTTCTTT. Protein: CASSSPVSNTEAFF. This sequence joins TRBV7-9 and TRBJ1-1, with no clear D. The CDR3 covers 14 residues. V was shortened by 4 bases and J by 2 bases, with 11 bases between the two germline ends. Germline V gene lookup returns CDR1 SEHNR and CDR2 FQNEAQ (reference sequence). The whole variable domain, filled in from reference TRBV7-9 and TRBJ1-1, reads DTGVSQNPRHKITKRGQNVTFRCDPISEHNRLYWYRQTLGQGPEFLTYFQNEAQLEKSRLLSDRFSAERPKGSFSTLEIQRTEQGDSAMYLCASSSPVSNTEAFFGQGTRLTVV.

The rearrangement links TRBV5-6 to TRBJ2-2; D is unresolved. This CDR3 is built from 17 residues. Trimming left V 1 base short and J 5 bases short, with 18 bases between. From germline, CDR1 is SGHDT and CDR2 YYEEEE. DNA for the CDR3: TGTGCCAGCAGCTTGATTGCCAGGATAGGAACGACCGGGGAGCTGTTTTTT. Amino acids: CASSLIARIGTTGELFF.

V gene TRBV28 combines with J gene TRBJ1-6, with D uncertain. V lost 4 bases and J 7 bases, leaving 11 bases between the germline ends. The length of the CDR3 is 14 residues. Germline V gives CDR1 MDHEN, CDR2 SYDVKM. The CDR3 DNA is TGTGCCAGCAGTTACAAGGCCGGGAATTCACCCCTCCACTTT. Translating it yields CASSYKAGNSPLHF.

The genes are TRBV10-3 and TRBJ1-4, with 7 bases fitting TRBD1. This CDR3 region has 16 residues. The V gene end was trimmed by 9 bases and the J gene end by 5 bases; junction bases not matched to a gene: 15. The V gene's germline CDR1 is ENHRY and CDR2 SYGVKD. The CDR3 loop is CAIARKGGQRNEKLFF. In DNA, the CDR3 is TGTGCCATAGCGAGAAAAGGGGGACAGAGAAATGAAAAACTGTTTTTT.

The genes are TRBV5-1 and TRBJ2-3; 12 positions agree with TRBD2. Germline V gene sequence: CDR1 SGHRS, CDR2 YFSETQ. The CDR3 runs 14 residues. V was clipped by 6 bases and J by 13 bases; unmatched bases: 12. The CDR3 here is CASTPASGGAREYF. The CDR3 nucleotides read TGCGCCAGCACCCCGGCTAGCGGGGGGGCCAGGGAGTATTTT.

This clone was counted a few times. The chain joins TRBV15 to TRBJ2-7; D might be TRBD1 (6 bases). Trimming took 4 bases from V and 3 from J, leaving 16 bases between them. The CDR3 spans 15 residues. Germline assignment: CDR1 LNHNV and CDR2 YYDKDF (reference sequence). CDR3 sequence (DNA): TGTGCCACCAGCAACCTGGGGGCCGACCTCTACGAGCAGTACTTC. As protein: CATSNLGADLYEQYF.

This chain connects TRBV7-2 to TRBJ1-1; D unresolved. Germline V gene sequence: CDR1 SGHTA, CDR2 FQGNSA. The CDR3 extends over 14 amino acids. V lost 3 bases, J lost 3 bases, and 11 bases lay in between. CDR3 bases: TGTGCCAGCAGCTTGTTCGCCACTCACACTGAAGCTTTCTTT. As protein: CASSLFATHTEAFF.

CDR3 sequence: CASSVEEGTGTYEQYF. CDR3 bases: TGTGCCAGCAGCGTAGAGGAGGGGACAGGAACCTACGAGCAGTACTTC. The genes are TRBV9 and TRBJ2-7; 8 bases align to TRBD1. Germline lookup yields CDR1 SGDLS and CDR2 YYNGEE. With V trimmed by 0 bases and J by 2 bases, 7 bases remained unmatched. This CDR3 region has 16 residues.

The chain links TRBV19 to TRBJ2-7; TRBD1 matches at 7 bases. The germline V gene has CDR1 LNHDA and CDR2 SQIVND (reference sequence). The CDR3 contains 16 residues. The V gene end was trimmed by 5 bases and the J gene end by 7 bases; junction bases not matched to a gene: 17. CDR3 coding DNA: TGTGCCAGTAGTCCGGTACAGGGGATGAGTATTGAGGAGCAGTACTTC. Translating gives CASSPVQGMSIEEQYF. Using reference TRBV19 and TRBJ2-7 for the parts outside the CDR3, the full variable domain is DGGITQSPKYLFRKEGQNVTLSCEQNLNHDAMYWYRQDPGQGLRLIYYSQIVNDFQKGDIAEGYSVSREKKESFPLTVTSAQKNPTAFYLCASSPVQGMSIEEQYFGPGTRLTVT.

Details on this clone: Sequence at one end of the junction differs from germline and may be a read error. This chain connects TRBV29-1 to TRBJ1-5; 12 bases match TRBD1. The germline V gene has CDR1 SQVTM and CDR2 ANQGSEA. This CDR3 is built from 15 residues. The CDR3 reads CSVVTGTGGKQPQHF. CDR3 DNA sequence: TGCAGCGTTGTTACCGGGACAGGGGGCAAACAGCCCCAGCATTTT.

The V gene is TRBV4-3, the J gene TRBJ1-1, with 7 bases that match TRBD1. After removal of 4 bases from V and 3 bases from J, the junction contained 2 bases not matched to a gene. This CDR3 has 13 residues. Germline V CDR1 and CDR2: LGHNA, YSLEER. In DNA, the CDR3 is TGCGCCAGCAGCCCAGACAGGGACACTGAAGCTTTCTTT. This codes for CASSPDRDTEAFF.

The V call is TRBV7-2, the J call TRBJ2-2; D uncertain. The CDR3 length is 14 residues. V was pared by 1 base and J by 1 base, with 4 bases between. Per germline, CDR1 SGHTA and CDR2 FQGNSA. The CDR3 DNA sequence: TGTGCCAGCAGCTTAGGAGGGAACACCGGGGAGCTGTTTTTT. It is translated as CASSLGGNTGELFF.

V and J are TRBV6-1 and TRBJ1-2; 8 bases agree with TRBD1. The CDR3 covers 15 residues. The germline V gene encodes CDR1 MNHNS and CDR2 SASEGT. With V trimmed by 2 bases and J by 3 bases, 5 bases remained unmatched. The CDR3 nucleotides read TGTGCCAGCAGTGAAATTGGGACAGGATACTATGGCTACACCTTC. Translating gives CASSEIGTGYYGYTF.

The CDR3 DNA follows: TGTGCCTGGAGTGGAGGAGGTTATCAGCCCCAGCATTTT. Its protein is CAWSGGGYQPQHF. The V gene is TRBV30, the J gene TRBJ1-5; the D is unclear. Germline CDR1 GTSNPN, CDR2 SVGIG (reference sequence). CDR3 size: 13 residues. Deletions cut 1 base from V and 5 bases from J, with 9 bases between.

V gene TRBV7-8 combines with J gene TRBJ2-3, with D possibly matching TRBD2 (6 bases). The V gene's germline CDR1 is SGHVS and CDR2 FQNEAQ. With 6 bases removed from V and 1 base from J, the gap between germline ends came to 11 bases. This CDR3 contains 14 residues. CDR3 residues: CASSRWGGTDTQYF. The CDR3, as DNA: TGTGCCAGCAGTAGATGGGGGGGCACAGATACGCAGTATTTT.

The CDR3 nucleotides are TGCGCCAGCAGCTTGGCTTTCGCAGGGGACACTGAAGCTTTCTTT. Protein: CASSLAFAGDTEAFF. The chain combines TRBV5-1 with TRBJ1-1; perhaps TRBD1 as D (6 bases). The V gene lost 0 bases and the J gene lost 3 bases, with 12 bases spanning the gap. CDR3 length: 15 amino acids. Germline CDR1 reads SGHRS; CDR2 reads YFSETQ.

The V call is TRBV27, the J call TRBJ1-2; 7 bases fit TRBD1. The junction had 8 bases not matched to a gene; V was cut back by 4 bases and J by 6 bases. The CDR3 loop spans 14 amino acids. Germline V gene lookup returns CDR1 MNHEY and CDR2 SMNVEV (reference sequence). CDR3 region: CASSWTHTGDGYTF. CDR3 nucleotide sequence: TGTGCCAGCAGTTGGACCCATACAGGGGATGGCTACACCTTC.

V usage is TRBV7-2 and J usage is TRBJ1-2; D unclear. Trimming took 3 bases from V and 7 from J, leaving 15 bases between them. In germline, CDR1 is SGHTA, CDR2 FQGNSA. The CDR3 has 14 amino acids. CDR3 coding DNA: TGTGCCAGCAGCTTCCCTGGGAGGGTCCGTGGCTACACCTTC. Translating gives CASSFPGRVRGYTF.

The chain links TRBV30 to TRBJ1-1; D gene ambiguous. CDR1 and CDR2 (germline): GTSNPN, SVGIG (reference sequence). This CDR3 region has 12 residues. Trimming took 4 bases from V and 0 from J, leaving 6 bases between them. The CDR3, as DNA: TGTGCCTGGAATGCGTTGAACACTGAAGCTTTCTTT. Protein product: CAWNALNTEAFF.

This clone has just one count. The chain combines TRBV29-1 with TRBJ2-2, with 9 nucleotides matching TRBD1. Trimming at V came to 7 bases and at J to 2 bases, leaving 2 bases not matched to a gene. Per the germline V gene, CDR1 is SQVTM and CDR2 is ANQGSEA. The CDR3 sequence is 13 residues long. The DNA of the CDR3 is TGCAGCGAGGGACAGGGCAACACCGGGGAGCTGTTTTTT. Residues: CSEGQGNTGELFF.

This chain connects TRBV9 to TRBJ1-1; TRBD1 matches at 7 bases. The CDR3 runs to 14 residues. The germline gives CDR1 SGDLS, CDR2 YYNGEE. V was clipped by 0 bases and J by 7 bases; unmatched bases: 6. The CDR3 reads CASSVETGMGEAFF. The CDR3 region has the DNA TGTGCCAGCAGCGTAGAGACAGGGATGGGTGAAGCTTTCTTT. Drawing the rest from reference TRBV9 and TRBJ1-1, the complete variable domain is DSGVTQTPKHLITATGQRVTLRCSPRSGDLSVYWYQQSLDQGLQFLIQYYNGEERAKGNILERFSAQQFPDLHSELNLSSLELGDSALYFCASSVETGMGEAFFGQGTRLTVV.

This chain joins TRBV19 and TRBJ1-5; 7 positions match TRBD1. The germline V gene encodes CDR1 LNHDA and CDR2 SQIVND (reference sequence). J was trimmed by 2 bases and V by 8 bases; bases with no gene match: 9. The CDR3 has 15 residues. The chain's CDR3 is CASRIRDRRNQPQHF. CDR3 coding DNA: TGTGCCAGTCGGATCCGGGACAGACGCAATCAGCCCCAGCATTTT.

The chain carries TRBV9 and TRBJ1-5; 7 bases are a match to TRBD1. Germline loops: CDR1 SGDLS, CDR2 YYNGEE. Trimming at V came to 4 bases and at J to 11 bases, leaving 24 bases not matched to a gene. The CDR3 has 18 residues. This CDR3 is CASSPRPLGQVSVTAQHF. The CDR3 bases are TGTGCCAGCAGCCCGAGGCCGTTAGGACAGGTAAGTGTAACGGCCCAGCATTTT.

The rearrangement uses TRBV2 and TRBJ1-1, with no clear D. The ends were cut back, 7 bases at V and 1 base at J, with 13 bases in the middle. CDR1 SNHLY and CDR2 FYNNEI come from the germline V gene. This CDR3 is built from 14 residues. CDR3 region: CASTKRTENTEAFF. The DNA of the CDR3 is TGTGCCAGCACCAAACGGACTGAGAACACTGAAGCTTTCTTT.

The sample holds one count of this clone. V is TRBV7-9 and J is TRBJ1-2, with 10 bases identical to TRBD1. This CDR3 is 15 amino acids long. Germline V gene data show CDR1 as SEHNR and CDR2 as FQNEAQ (reference sequence). J was trimmed by 4 bases and V by 3 bases; bases with no gene match: 5. CDR3: CASSFDRGLGYGYTF. DNA for the CDR3: TGTGCCAGCAGCTTTGACAGGGGGCTGGGCTATGGCTACACCTTC.

In this sample, this clone turned up once. The chain joins TRBV19 to TRBJ2-5, with TRBD1 as a possible D gene (5 bases). V was shortened by 6 bases and J by 3 bases, with 5 bases between the two germline ends. Germline CDR1 is LNHDA and CDR2 is SQIVND (reference sequence). The CDR3 spans 11 residues. This CDR3 reads CASRQEETQYF. DNA for the CDR3: TGTGCCAGTAGACAGGAAGAGACCCAGTACTTC.

V and J are TRBV29-1 and TRBJ1-4, with D unclear. The germline gives CDR1 SQVTM, CDR2 ANQGSEA. The CDR3 loop spans 12 amino acids. V was cut by 4 bases and J by 11 bases, with 14 bases left in between. CDR3 loop: CSVGWRDTKLFF. CDR3 in DNA: TGCAGCGTTGGATGGAGGGATACTAAACTGTTTTTT.

This clone was seen just once. The CDR3 protein is CASTVGGQGKAGELFF. The CDR3 coding sequence is TGTGCCAGCACAGTGGGGGGACAGGGGAAGGCCGGGGAGCTGTTTTTT. The rearrangement joins TRBV2 to TRBJ2-2, with TRBD1 matching over 10 bases. Germline V gene lookup returns CDR1 SNHLY and CDR2 FYNNEI. J was trimmed by 6 bases and V by 7 bases; bases with no gene match: 11. CDR3 length equals 16 residues.

The rearrangement uses TRBV7-8 and TRBJ1-5, with TRBD1 matching over 10 bases. CDR3 length: 19 residues. V lost 0 bases, J lost 3 bases, and 11 bases stayed unmatched. The germline CDR1 and CDR2 sequences are SGHVS and FQNEAQ. The CDR3 sequence: CASSLADLRDRGFNQPQHF. Written as DNA, the CDR3 is TGTGCCAGCAGCTTAGCTGATCTCCGGGACAGGGGTTTCAATCAGCCCCAGCATTTT.

The chain joins TRBV9 to TRBJ1-2; 9 bases are a match to TRBD1. This CDR3 is built from 14 residues. V was pared by 0 bases and J by 7 bases, with 4 bases of the junction left unmatched. Germline V lookup: CDR1 SGDLS, CDR2 YYNGEE. The CDR3 DNA sequence: TGTGCCAGCAGCGTAGAGGACAGGGGTGGTGGCTACACCTTC. Its protein is CASSVEDRGGGYTF.